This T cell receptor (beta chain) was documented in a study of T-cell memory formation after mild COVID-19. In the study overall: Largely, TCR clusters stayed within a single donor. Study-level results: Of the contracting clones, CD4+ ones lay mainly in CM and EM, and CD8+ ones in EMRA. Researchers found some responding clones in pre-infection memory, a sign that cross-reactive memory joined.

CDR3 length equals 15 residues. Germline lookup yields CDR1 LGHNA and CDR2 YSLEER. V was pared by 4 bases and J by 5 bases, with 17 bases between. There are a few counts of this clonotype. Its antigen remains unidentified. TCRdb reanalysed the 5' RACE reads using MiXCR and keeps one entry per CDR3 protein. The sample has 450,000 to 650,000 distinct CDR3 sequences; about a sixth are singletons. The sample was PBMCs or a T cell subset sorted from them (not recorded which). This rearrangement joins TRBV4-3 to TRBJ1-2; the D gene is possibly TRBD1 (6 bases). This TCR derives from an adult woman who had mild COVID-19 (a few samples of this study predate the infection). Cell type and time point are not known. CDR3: CASSLNPRGLYGYTF. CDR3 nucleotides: TGCGCCAGCAGCCTAAACCCCAGGGGCCTGTATGGCTACACCTTC.